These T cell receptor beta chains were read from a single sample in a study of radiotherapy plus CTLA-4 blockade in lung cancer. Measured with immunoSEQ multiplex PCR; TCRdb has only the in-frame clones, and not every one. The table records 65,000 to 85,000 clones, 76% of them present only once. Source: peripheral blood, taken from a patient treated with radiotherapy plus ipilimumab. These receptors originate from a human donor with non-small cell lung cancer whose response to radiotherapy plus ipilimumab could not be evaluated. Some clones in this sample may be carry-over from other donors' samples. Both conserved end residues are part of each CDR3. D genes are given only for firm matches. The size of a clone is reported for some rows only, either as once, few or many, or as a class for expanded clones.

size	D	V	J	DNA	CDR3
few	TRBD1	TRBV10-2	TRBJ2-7	TGTGCCAGCAGTACGGACAGGTACGAGCAGTACTTC	CASSTDRYEQYF
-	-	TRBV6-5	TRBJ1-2	TGTGCCAGCAGTTCGAGGGAGGGCTATGGCTACACCTTC	CASSSREGYGYTF
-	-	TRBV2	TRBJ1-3	TGTGCCAGCAGTGAAATCTTGAGGAACACCATATATTTT	CASSEILRNTIYF
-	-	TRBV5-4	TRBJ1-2	TGTGCCAGCAGCTTCCAGGGAATTGGTGGCTACACCTTC	CASSFQGIGGYTF
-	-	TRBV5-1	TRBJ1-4	TGCGCCAGCAGCTTGACAGGGAATGTTGCAACTAATGAAAAACTGTTTTTT	CASSLTGNVATNEKLFF
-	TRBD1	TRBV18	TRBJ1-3	TGTGCCAGCTCACCGACAGGGCCCCCGGTTGACACCATATATTTT	CASSPTGPPVDTIYF
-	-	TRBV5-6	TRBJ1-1	TGTGCCAGCAGCTTGAGAAACAGGCCTGAAGCTTTCTTT	CASSLRNRPEAFF
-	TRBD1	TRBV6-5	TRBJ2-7	TGTGCCAGCAGTTACCGGACAGGGGGCGCCGAGCAGTACTTC	CASSYRTGGAEQYF
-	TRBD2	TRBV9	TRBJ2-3	TGTGCCAGCAGCCCCCAGACTAGCGGGGGTACAGATACGCAGTATTTT	CASSPQTSGGTDTQYF
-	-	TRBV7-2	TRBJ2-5	TGTGCCAGCACCCAACAGGGTTTGAAGGAGACCCAGTACTTC	CASTQQGLKETQYF
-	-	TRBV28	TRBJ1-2	TGTGCCAGCAGTTCGGGTCAGCAAAACTATGGCTACACCTTC	CASSSGQQNYGYTF
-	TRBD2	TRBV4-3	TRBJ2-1	TGCGCCAGCAGCCCGACTAGCGGGGGGTACAATGAGCAGTTCTTC	CASSPTSGGYNEQFF
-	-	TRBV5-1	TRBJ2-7	TGCGCCAGCAGCTATCAGGACAGTCCCTACGAGCAGTACTTC	CASSYQDSPYEQYF
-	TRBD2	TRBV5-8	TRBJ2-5	TGTGCCAGCAGCTTGGCTAGCGGGGGTCAAGAGACCCAGTACTTC	CASSLASGGQETQYF
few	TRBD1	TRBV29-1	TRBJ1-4	TGCAGCGTTTCAGAAACCGGGACAGGGACCGAAAAACTGTTTTTT	CSVSETGTGTEKLFF
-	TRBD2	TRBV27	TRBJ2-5	TGTGCCAGCAGTCTCCGACTAGCGGGGGGGCTCCAAGAGACCCAGTACTTC	CASSLRLAGGLQETQYF
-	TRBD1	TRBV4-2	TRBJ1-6	TGTGCCAGCAGCCAGGAGACAGGGGACTCACCCCTCCACTTT	CASSQETGDSPLHF
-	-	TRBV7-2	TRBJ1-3	TGTGCCAGCAGCTTAGTATCCGGGGGCTCTGGAAACACCATATATTTT	CASSLVSGGSGNTIYF
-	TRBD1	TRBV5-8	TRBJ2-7	TGTGCCAGCAGCTTTTTACAGGGGTCACACAGGAAACAGTACTTC	CASSFLQGSHRKQYF
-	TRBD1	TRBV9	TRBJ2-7	TGTGCCAGCAGCGTAGCAGGGACAGGGGTTGGCGAGCAGTACTTC	CASSVAGTGVGEQYF
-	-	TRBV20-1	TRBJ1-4	TGCAGTCCAACACGGCGGGAAAAACTGTTTTTT	CSPTRREKLFF
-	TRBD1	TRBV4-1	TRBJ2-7	TGCGCCAGCAGCCAAGTAGGGACAGGGAGCTCCTACGAGCAGTACTTC	CASSQVGTGSSYEQYF
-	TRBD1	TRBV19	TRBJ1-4	TGTGCCAGCAGGGACAGAACTAATGAAAAACTGTTTTTT	CASRDRTNEKLFF
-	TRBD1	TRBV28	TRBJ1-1	TGTGCCAGCAGGCCGACAGGGGCTGAAACTGAAGCTTTCTTT	CASRPTGAETEAFF